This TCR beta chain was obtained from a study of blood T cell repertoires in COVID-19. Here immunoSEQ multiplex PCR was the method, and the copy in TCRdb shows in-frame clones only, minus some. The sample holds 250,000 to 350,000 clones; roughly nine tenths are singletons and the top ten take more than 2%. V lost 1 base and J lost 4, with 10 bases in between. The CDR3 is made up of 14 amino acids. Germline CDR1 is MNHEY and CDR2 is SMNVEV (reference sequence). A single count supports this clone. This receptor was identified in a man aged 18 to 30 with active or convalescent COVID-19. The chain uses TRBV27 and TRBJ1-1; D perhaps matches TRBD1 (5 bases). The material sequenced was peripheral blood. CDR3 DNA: TGTGCCAGCAGTTTATACAGGCAAAGCACTGAAGCTTTCTTT. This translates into CASSLYRQSTEAFF.